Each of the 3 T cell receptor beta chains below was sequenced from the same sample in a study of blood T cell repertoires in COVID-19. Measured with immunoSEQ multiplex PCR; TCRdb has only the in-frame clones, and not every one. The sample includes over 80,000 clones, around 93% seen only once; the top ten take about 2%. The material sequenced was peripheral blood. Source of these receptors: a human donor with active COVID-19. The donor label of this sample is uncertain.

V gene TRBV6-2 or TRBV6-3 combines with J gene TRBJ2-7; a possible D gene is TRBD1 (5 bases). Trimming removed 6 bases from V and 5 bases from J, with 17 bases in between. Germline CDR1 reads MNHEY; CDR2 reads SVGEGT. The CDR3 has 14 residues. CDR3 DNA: TGTGCCAGCAGCCAAAGGGGCAGGGCCCACGAGCAGTACTTC. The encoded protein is CASSQRGRAHEQYF.

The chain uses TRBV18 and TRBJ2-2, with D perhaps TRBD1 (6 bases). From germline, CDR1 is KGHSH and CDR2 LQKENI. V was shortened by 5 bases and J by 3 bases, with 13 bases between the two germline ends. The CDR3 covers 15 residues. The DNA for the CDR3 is TGTGCCAGCTCAGGTCGACAGGTGGACACCGGGGAGCTGTTTTTT. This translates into CASSGRQVDTGELFF.

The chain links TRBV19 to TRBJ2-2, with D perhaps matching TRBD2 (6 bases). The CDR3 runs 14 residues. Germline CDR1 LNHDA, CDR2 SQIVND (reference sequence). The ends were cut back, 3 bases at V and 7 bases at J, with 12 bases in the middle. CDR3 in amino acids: CASSIGGMGGELFF. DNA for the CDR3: TGTGCCAGTAGTATTGGGGGGATGGGCGGGGAGCTGTTTTTT.